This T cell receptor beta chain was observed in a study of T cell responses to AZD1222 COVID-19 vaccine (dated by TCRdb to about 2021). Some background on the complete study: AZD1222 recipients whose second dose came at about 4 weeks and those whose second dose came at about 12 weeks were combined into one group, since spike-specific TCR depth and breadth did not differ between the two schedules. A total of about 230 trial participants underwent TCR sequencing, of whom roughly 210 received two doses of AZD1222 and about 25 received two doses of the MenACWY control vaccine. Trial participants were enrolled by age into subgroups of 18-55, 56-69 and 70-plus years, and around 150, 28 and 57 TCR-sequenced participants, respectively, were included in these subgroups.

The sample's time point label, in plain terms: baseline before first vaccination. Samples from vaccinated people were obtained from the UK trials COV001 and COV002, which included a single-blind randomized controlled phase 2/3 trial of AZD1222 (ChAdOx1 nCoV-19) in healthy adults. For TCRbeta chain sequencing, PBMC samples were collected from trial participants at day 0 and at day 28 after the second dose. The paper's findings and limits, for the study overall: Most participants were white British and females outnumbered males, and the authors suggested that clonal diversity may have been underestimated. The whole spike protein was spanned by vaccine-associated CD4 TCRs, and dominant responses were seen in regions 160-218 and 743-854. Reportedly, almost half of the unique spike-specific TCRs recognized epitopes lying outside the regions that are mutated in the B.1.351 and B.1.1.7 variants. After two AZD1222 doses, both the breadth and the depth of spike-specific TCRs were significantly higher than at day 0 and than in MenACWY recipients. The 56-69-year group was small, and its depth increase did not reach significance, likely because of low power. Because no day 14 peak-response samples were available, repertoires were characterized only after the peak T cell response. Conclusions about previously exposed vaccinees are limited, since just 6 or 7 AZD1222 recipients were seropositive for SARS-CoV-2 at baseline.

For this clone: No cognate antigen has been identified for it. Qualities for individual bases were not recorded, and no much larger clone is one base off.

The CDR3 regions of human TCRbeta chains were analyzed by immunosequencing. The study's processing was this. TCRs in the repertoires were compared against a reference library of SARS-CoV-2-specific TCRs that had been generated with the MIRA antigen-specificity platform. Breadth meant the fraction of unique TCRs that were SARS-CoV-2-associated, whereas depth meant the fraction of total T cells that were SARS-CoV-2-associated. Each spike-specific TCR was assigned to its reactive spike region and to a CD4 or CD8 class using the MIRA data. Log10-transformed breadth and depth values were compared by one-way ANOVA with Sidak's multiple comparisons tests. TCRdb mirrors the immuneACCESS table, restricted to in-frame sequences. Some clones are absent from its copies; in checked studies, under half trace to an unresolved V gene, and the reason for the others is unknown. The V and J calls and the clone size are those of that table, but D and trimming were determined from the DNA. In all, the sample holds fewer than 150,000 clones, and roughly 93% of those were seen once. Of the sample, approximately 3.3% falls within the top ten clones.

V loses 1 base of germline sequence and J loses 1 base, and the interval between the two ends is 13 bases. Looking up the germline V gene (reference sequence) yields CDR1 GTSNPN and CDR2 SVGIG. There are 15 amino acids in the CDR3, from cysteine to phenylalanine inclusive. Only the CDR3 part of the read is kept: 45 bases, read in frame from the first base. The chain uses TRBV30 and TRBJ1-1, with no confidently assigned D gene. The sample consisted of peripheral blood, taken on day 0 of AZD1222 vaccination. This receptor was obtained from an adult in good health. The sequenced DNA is TGTGCCTGGAGTGCCCTGACACAGAAGAACACTGAAGCTTTCTTT. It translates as CAWSALTQKNTEAFF.